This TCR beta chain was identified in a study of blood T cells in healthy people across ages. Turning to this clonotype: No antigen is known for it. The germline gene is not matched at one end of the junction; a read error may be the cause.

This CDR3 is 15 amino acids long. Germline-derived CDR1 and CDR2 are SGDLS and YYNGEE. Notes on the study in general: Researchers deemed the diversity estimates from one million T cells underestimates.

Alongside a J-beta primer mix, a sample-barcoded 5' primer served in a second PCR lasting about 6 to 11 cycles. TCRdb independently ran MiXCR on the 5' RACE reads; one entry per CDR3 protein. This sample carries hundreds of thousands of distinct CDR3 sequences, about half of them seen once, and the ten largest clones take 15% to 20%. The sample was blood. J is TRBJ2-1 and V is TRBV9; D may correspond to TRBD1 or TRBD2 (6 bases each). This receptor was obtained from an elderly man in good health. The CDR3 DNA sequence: TGTGCCAGCAGCGCGGGGGCGGTCCGTGGGAGTGAGGAGTTCTTC. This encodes CASSAGAVRGSEEFF.